This TCR beta chain was observed in a study of T cells in Graves' hyperthyroidism and ophthalmopathy. Findings of the study overall: Stable hyperthyroidism was separated from ophthalmopathy by a model based on 13 V-J features. Blood shared most expanded thyroid clonotypes above 0.001.

Points on this clonotype: Its target is unknown.

RNA transcripts were the template for amplifying TCR beta CDR3 regions. RT-PCR in the first round (using the HTBI primer set) targeted the TCR CDR3. TCRdb re-analysed the multiplex PCR reads in MiXCR, keeping a single row per CDR3 protein. The data show under 700,000 distinct CDR3 sequences, with around 45% seen just once and 8% to 8.5% held by the top ten. Among the patients, aged 18 to 65, hyperthyroidism was newly diagnosed and had lasted under 2 months. Based on clinical symptoms, serum thyroxine and TRAb, thyroid ultrasound and orbital computed tomography, diagnoses were reached. Germline assignment: CDR1 KGHDR and CDR2 SFDVKD. The CDR3 is 14 amino acids. The V end was cut by 1 base, the J end by 14 bases, with 17 bases between.

The TCR sequence derives from a woman between 18 and 29 years old with Graves' hyperthyroidism. The sequencing sample was made of peripheral blood or thyroid tissue (not recorded which). The chain is built from TRBV24-1 and TRBJ1-5; D call uncertain. The CDR3 sequence is CATSDLAGANHEHF. The CDR3 coding sequence is TGTGCCACCAGTGATTTAGCGGGAGCTAACCACGAGCATTTT.